The present T cell receptor beta chain was sequenced within a study of blood T cell repertoires in COVID-19. TCRdb's copy holds only in-frame clones and misses some; the assay was immunoSEQ multiplex PCR. Of 350,000 or so clones listed, 88% are singletons. Germline V gene lookup returns CDR1 SQVTM and CDR2 ANQGSEA. The CDR3 is 13 residues long. The V and J ends lost 6 bases and 4 bases, in that order; junction bases with no gene match: 1. The rearrangement uses TRBV29-1 and TRBJ2-2, with 11 bases that match TRBD1. The TCR comes from a woman aged 25 to 39 with COVID-19, enrolled during active disease. Sequenced material: peripheral blood. Here the CDR3 DNA reads TGCAGCGTGGACAGGGGGCGCACCGGGGAGCTGTTTTTT. Its protein is CSVDRGRTGELFF.